This passage covers 4 T cell receptor beta chains from one sample sequenced in a study of control samples from healthy donors and cancer patients. Clones were read by immunoSEQ multiplex PCR, and TCRdb kept only the in-frame ones, dropping some. The repertoire holds 25,000 to 35,000 clones, with 94% as singletons. The material sequenced was blood. Every receptor here comes from a man in his sixties in good health.

The CDR3 spells CASSYSPGQGTEAFF. The CDR3, as DNA: TGTGCCAGCAGTTACTCCCCGGGACAGGGCACTGAAGCTTTCTTT. The V and J genes are TRBV6-6 and TRBJ1-1; 9 nucleotides line up with TRBD1. The CDR3 contains 15 residues. Trimming took 0 bases from V and 4 from J; bases not matched to a gene: 3. Germline V gene sequence: CDR1 MNHNY, CDR2 SVGAGI (reference sequence).

The rearrangement uses TRBV19 and TRBJ2-3; 8 bases map to TRBD2. CDR1 and CDR2 from the germline V gene are LNHDA and SQIVND (reference sequence). J lost 2 bases, V lost 3 bases, and 16 bases had no gene match. This CDR3 is 19 amino acids long. CDR3 nucleotides: TGTGCCAGTAGTATCCTCCGCGGTACTAAGCGGGGGTTCACAGATACGCAGTATTTT. Protein: CASSILRGTKRGFTDTQYF. The whole variable domain, remainder taken from reference TRBV19 and TRBJ2-3, is DGGITQSPKYLFRKEGQNVTLSCEQNLNHDAMYWYRQDPGQGLRLIYYSQIVNDFQKGDIAEGYSVSREKKESFPLTVTSAQKNPTAFYLCASSILRGTKRGFTDTQYFGPGTRLTVL.

The chain couples TRBV11-2 to TRBJ1-2; tentative D call: TRBD1 (5 bases). Germline loops: CDR1 SGHAT, CDR2 FQNNGV. Trimming took 0 bases from V and 3 from J, leaving 8 bases between them. This CDR3 region has 14 residues. CDR3 region: CASSLERGDYGYTF. Written as DNA, the CDR3 is TGTGCCAGCAGCTTAGAACGGGGGGACTATGGCTACACCTTC.

The rearrangement joins TRBV7-9 to TRBJ2-7; the D gene is possibly TRBD1 (7 bases). The CDR3 totals 14 residues. Trimming removed 4 bases at V and 6 bases at J, with 16 bases between. Germline CDR1 and CDR2: SEHNR and FQNEAQ (reference sequence). The chain's CDR3 is CASSYQGGKSEQYF. CDR3 in DNA: TGTGCCAGCAGCTACCAGGGGGGAAAATCCGAGCAGTACTTC.